This passage covers 10 T cell receptor beta chains from one sample sequenced in a study of blood T cell repertoires in COVID-19. Here immunoSEQ multiplex PCR was the method, and the copy in TCRdb shows in-frame clones only, minus some. Altogether 240,000 or so clones are present, around four fifths being singletons, with the ten largest covering around 11%. The sample comprised peripheral blood. The receptor source for this set is a woman aged 60 to 75 with active or convalescent COVID-19.

The chain uses TRBV19 and TRBJ1-1, with 7 nucleotides matching TRBD1. The germline gives CDR1 LNHDA, CDR2 SQIVND (reference sequence). The CDR3 spans 13 residues. Trimming cost V 7 bases and J 6 bases; bases outside gene matches: 8. The CDR3 coding sequence is TGTGCCAGTACCACCGGGACAGTGGCTGAAGCTTTCTTT. Translating it yields CASTTGTVAEAFF.

J is TRBJ1-5 and V is TRBV5-1; 7 bases fit TRBD1. CDR3 length equals 17 residues. J lost 3 bases, V lost 0 bases, and 9 bases had no gene match. Germline CDR1 SGHRS, CDR2 YFSETQ. The CDR3 DNA reads TGCGCCAGCAGCTTGGCCCCGACAGGGTTGACCAATCAGCCCCAGCATTTT. Translating gives CASSLAPTGLTNQPQHF.

J is TRBJ2-5 and V is TRBV18; 10 bases map to TRBD2. The germline gives CDR1 KGHSH, CDR2 LQKENI. The CDR3 is 15 amino acids. After removal of 5 bases from V and 1 base from J, the junction contained 4 bases not matched to a gene. CDR3 sequence: CASSALAGAQETQYF. CDR3 in DNA: TGTGCCAGCTCAGCTCTAGCGGGGGCCCAAGAGACCCAGTACTTC.

The chain uses TRBV5-1 and TRBJ1-6; 7 nucleotides line up with TRBD1. Unmatched junction bases numbered 8, after V lost 2 bases and J lost 6 bases. The germline CDR1 and CDR2 sequences are SGHRS and YFSETQ. The CDR3 consists of 16 residues. CDR3 sequence reads: CASSLTPTGPNSPLHF. The DNA for the CDR3 is TGCGCCAGCAGCTTAACCCCGACAGGGCCTAATTCACCCCTCCACTTT.

V usage is TRBV2 and J usage is TRBJ1-5, with 12 bases matching TRBD1. With V trimmed by 8 bases and J by 3 bases, 5 bases remained unmatched. Per the germline V gene, CDR1 is SNHLY and CDR2 is FYNNEI. The CDR3 is made up of 15 amino acids. The CDR3 sequence: CASERDRGLNQPQHF. In DNA form, the CDR3 reads TGTGCCAGCGAGAGGGACAGGGGGCTCAATCAGCCCCAGCATTTT.

The chain uses TRBV7-2 and TRBJ2-5; D call uncertain. Trimming left V 4 bases short and J 7 bases short, with 10 bases between. CDR3 size: 12 residues. Looked up from germline, CDR1 is SGHTA and CDR2 is FQGNSA. The CDR3 DNA is TGTGCCAGCAGCTCCGACTCTCGGACCCAGTACTTC. This encodes CASSSDSRTQYF.

This chain connects TRBV2 to TRBJ2-1; the D is unclear. Trimming took off 4 bases at V and 6 bases at J, with 10 bases between the two ends. Germline V gives CDR1 SNHLY, CDR2 FYNNEI. There are 13 residues in the CDR3. Here the CDR3 reads CASSGWRINEQFF. CDR3 in DNA: TGTGCCAGCAGTGGGTGGAGAATCAATGAGCAGTTCTTC.

The chain uses TRBV6-5 and TRBJ2-5, with D perhaps TRBD2 (6 bases). CDR1 is MNHEY and CDR2 is SVGAGI in the germline V gene. The CDR3 covers 12 residues. V was clipped by 9 bases and J by 1 base, with 9 bases between them. CDR3 nucleotides: TGTGCCAGTAGGAGGGGCCAAGAGACCCAGTACTTC. Amino acids: CASRRGQETQYF.

The V call is TRBV6-5, the J call TRBJ2-2, with 7 bases identical to TRBD1. Germline assignment: CDR1 MNHEY and CDR2 SVGAGI. V was pared by 7 bases and J by 6 bases, with 5 bases of the junction left unmatched. The CDR3 runs to 13 residues. The CDR3 reads CASTRTGAGELFF. DNA for the CDR3: TGTGCCAGCACGAGGACAGGAGCCGGGGAGCTGTTTTTT.

The chain recombines TRBV19 with TRBJ1-5, with D unresolved. The length of the CDR3 is 13 residues. Looked up from germline, CDR1 is LNHDA and CDR2 is SQIVND (reference sequence). Trimming took 3 bases from V and 11 from J, leaving 14 bases between them. For the CDR3, the DNA is TGTGCCAGTAGTATGGAGGGTAACTGGGCCCAGCATTTT. It specifies CASSMEGNWAQHF.